This T cell receptor beta chain derives from a study of T cell repertoires in urothelial bladder cancer. Whole-study findings and limits: In carcinoma specimens, a single clone made up to about 17% of infiltrating lymphocytes. Infiltrating lymphocytes: median 2% in carcinoma versus approximately 12% in benign specimens.

The V end lost 7 bases, the J end lost 0 bases, and 15 bases lay between the germline ends. CDR1 is MNHNS and CDR2 is SASEGT in the germline V gene. The CDR3 is 15 residues long. Data came from immunoSEQ multiplex PCR; TCRdb stores just in-frame clones and leaves some out. The sample records 6,400 or so clones, over 55% being singletons. Points on this clone: No antigen is known for it.

The TCR comes from a human donor with urothelial carcinoma. What was sequenced was tumor-infiltrating cells from bladder cancer. J is TRBJ1-2 and V is TRBV6-1; TRBD1 might be the D (6 bases). The chain's CDR3 is CASKDWGAANYGYTF. CDR3 bases: TGTGCCAGCAAAGATTGGGGGGCAGCTAACTATGGCTACACCTTC.